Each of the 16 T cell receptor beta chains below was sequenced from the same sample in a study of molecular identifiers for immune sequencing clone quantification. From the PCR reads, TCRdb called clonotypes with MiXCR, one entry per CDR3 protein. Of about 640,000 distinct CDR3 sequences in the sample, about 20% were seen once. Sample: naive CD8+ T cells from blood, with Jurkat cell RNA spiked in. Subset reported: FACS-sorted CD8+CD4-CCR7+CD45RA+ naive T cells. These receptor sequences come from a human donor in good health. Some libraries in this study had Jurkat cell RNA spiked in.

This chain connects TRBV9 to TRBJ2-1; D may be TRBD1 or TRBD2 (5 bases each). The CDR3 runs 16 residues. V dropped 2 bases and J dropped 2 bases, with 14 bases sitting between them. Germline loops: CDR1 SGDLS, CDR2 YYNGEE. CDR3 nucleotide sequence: TGTGCCAGCAGCGTTTTCCAGGGAGACGCCTACAATGAGCAGTTCTTC. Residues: CASSVFQGDAYNEQFF.

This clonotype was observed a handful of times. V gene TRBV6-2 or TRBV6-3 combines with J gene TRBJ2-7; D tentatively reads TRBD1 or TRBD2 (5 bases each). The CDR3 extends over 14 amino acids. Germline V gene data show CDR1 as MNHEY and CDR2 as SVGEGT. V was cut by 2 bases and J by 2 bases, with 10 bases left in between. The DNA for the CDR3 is TGTGCCAGCAGTTACCGGGACGTAACCTACGAGCAGTACTTC. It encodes CASSYRDVTYEQYF.

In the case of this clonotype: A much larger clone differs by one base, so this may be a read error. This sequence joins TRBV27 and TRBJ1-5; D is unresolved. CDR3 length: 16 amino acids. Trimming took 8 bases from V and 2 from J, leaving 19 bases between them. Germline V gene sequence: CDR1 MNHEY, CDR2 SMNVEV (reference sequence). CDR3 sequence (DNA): TGTGCCAGCGGTAAGAGAAATCTGAAAGGCAATCAGCCCCAGCATTTT. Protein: CASGKRNLKGNQPQHF.

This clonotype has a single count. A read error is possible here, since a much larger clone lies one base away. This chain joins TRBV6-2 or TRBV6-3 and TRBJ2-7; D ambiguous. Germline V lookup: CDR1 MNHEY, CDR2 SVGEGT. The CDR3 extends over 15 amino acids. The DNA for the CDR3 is TGTGCCAGCAGCTACTTACGACAAATCGGGTACGAGCAGTACTTC. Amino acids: CASSYLRQIGYEQYF.

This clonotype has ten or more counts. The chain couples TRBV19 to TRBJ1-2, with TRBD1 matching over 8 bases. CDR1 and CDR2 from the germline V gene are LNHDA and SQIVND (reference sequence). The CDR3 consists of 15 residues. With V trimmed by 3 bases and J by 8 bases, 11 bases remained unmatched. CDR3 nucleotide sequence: TGTGCCAGTAGTATCAGGACAGGGATGAATCCGGGCTACACCTTC. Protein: CASSIRTGMNPGYTF. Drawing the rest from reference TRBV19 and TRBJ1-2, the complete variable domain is DGGITQSPKYLFRKEGQNVTLSCEQNLNHDAMYWYRQDPGQGLRLIYYSQIVNDFQKGDIAEGYSVSREKKESFPLTVTSAQKNPTAFYLCASSIRTGMNPGYTFGSGTRLTVV.

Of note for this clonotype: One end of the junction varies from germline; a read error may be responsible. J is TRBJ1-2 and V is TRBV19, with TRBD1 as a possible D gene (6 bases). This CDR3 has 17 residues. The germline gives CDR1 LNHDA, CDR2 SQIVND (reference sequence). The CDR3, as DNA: TGTGCCAGCGATATGACGGACAGCGGGACTACTAACTATGGCCACACCTTC. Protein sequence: CASDMTDSGTTNYGHTF.

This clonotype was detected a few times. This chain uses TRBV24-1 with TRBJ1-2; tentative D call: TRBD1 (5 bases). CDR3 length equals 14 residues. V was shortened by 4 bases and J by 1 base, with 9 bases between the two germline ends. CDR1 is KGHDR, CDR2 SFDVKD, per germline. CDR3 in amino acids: CATSERGDNYGYTF. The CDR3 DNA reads TGTGCCACCAGTGAGAGAGGGGATAACTATGGCTACACCTTC.

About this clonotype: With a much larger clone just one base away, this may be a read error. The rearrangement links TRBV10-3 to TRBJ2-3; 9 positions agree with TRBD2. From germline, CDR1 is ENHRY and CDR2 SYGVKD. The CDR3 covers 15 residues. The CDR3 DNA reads TGTGCCATCAGCGACTTACTAGCGGGCACAGATACGCGGTATTTT. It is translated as CAISDLLAGTDTRYF.

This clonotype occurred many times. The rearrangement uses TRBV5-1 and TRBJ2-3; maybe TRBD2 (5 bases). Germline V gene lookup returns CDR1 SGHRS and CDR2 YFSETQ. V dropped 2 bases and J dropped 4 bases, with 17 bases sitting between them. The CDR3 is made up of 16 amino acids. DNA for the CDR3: TGCGCCAGCAGCTTACGGGGAACTCACAGCTCAGATACGCAGTATTTT. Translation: CASSLRGTHSSDTQYF.

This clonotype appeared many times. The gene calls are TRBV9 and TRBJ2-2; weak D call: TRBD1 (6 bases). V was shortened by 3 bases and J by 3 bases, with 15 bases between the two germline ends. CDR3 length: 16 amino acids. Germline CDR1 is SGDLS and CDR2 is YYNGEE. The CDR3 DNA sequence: TGTGCCAGCAGCGGGGAGACGGACAGTTACACCGGGGAGCTGTTTTTT. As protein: CASSGETDSYTGELFF.

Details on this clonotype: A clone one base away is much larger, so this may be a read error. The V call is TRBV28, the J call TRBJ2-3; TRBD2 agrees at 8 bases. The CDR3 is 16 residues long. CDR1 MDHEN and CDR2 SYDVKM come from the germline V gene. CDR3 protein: CASSLMVGRGADMQYF. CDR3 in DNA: TGTGCCAGCAGTTTAATGGTCGGGAGGGGGGCAGATATGCAGTATTTT.

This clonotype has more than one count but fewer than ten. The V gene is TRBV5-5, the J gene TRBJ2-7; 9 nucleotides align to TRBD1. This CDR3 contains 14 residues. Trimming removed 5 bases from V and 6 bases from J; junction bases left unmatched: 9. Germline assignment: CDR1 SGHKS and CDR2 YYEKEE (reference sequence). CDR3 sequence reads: CASSTGTGSSEQYF. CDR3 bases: TGTGCCAGCAGTACCGGGACAGGGTCTTCCGAGCAGTACTTC.

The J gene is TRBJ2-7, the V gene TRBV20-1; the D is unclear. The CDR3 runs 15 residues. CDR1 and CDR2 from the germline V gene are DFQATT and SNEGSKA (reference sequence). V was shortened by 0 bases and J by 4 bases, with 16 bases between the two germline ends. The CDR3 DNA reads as TGCAGTGCTAGAGAAGGCGTAAAAAGGTGGTACGAGCAGTACTTC. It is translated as CSAREGVKRWYEQYF.

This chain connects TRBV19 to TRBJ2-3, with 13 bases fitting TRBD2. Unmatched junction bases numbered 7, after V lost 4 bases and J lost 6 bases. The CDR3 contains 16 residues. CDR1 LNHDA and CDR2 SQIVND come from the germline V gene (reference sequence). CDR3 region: CASSRTSGGRGDTQYF. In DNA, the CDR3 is TGTGCCAGTAGTAGGACTAGCGGGGGACGGGGGGATACGCAGTATTTT.

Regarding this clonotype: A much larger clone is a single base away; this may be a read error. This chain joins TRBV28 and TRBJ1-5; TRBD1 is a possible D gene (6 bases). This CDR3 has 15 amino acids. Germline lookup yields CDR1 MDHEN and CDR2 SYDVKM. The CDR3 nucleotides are TGTGTCAGCAGTCCCCAGGGGAGAAGCAATCAGCCCCAGCATTTT. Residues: CVSSPQGRSNQPQHF.

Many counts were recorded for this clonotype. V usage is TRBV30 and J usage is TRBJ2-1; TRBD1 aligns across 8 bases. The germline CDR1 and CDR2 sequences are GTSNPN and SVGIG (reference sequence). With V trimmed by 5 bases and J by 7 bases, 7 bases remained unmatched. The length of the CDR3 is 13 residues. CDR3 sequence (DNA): TGTGCCTGGGCGACAGGGGTCCTTAATGAGCAGTTCTTC. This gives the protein CAWATGVLNEQFF.